A selection of T cell receptor beta chains follows, all from one sample in a study of neurological immune-mediated disorders. TCRdb recomputed calls from the 5' RACE reads with MiXCR, one row per CDR3 protein. The sample has about 84,000 distinct CDR3 sequences; 4.3% are singletons. The sample taken for sequencing was PBMCs. The source is a woman aged 60 to 75 with multiple sclerosis. CDR3s include the opening cysteine and the closing phenylalanine or tryptophan. Fields, in order: D gene, J gene, V gene, clone size, CDR3 DNA, CDR3 protein. A D gene is named only where the DNA matches it firmly. Size tells how often a clone was seen (once, few, many) or the class of an expanded clone, and some rows leave it out.

>TRBD2|TRBJ2-1|TRBV6-5|.
TGTGCCAGCTTAACTAGCGGGGGCATAGGGGAGCAGTTCTTC
CASLTSGGIGEQFF
>.|TRBJ1-5|TRBV5-1|many
TGCGCCAGCCGACAGAATAGCAATCAGCCCCAGCATTTT
CASRQNSNQPQHF
>.|TRBJ2-3|TRBV28|many
TGTGCCAGCACCTCGCATGGGGATACGCAGTATTTT
CASTSHGDTQYF
>.|TRBJ1-2|TRBV7-9|medium-sized
TGTGCCAGCAGCTTTACCGAGCTCTATGGCTACACCTTC
CASSFTELYGYTF
>.|TRBJ1-4|TRBV5-1|many
TGCGCCAGCAGCCTGGGACTGAATGAAAAACTGTTTTTT
CASSLGLNEKLFF
>TRBD2|TRBJ2-7|TRBV7-2|many
TGTGCCAGCAGCTTAGGACGGGCTAGCGGTTCCTACGAGCAGTACTTC
CASSLGRASGSYEQYF
>.|TRBJ1-5|TRBV12-3/TRBV12-4|many
TGTGCCAGCAGTTTGTTACAGAACAATCAGCCCCAGCATTTT
CASSLLQNNQPQHF
>.|TRBJ1-5|TRBV15|many
TGTGCCACCAGCAGAGTTATACCAGGGCAGCCCCAGCATTTT
CATSRVIPGQPQHF
>.|TRBJ2-3|TRBV7-2|many
TGTGCCAGCAGCTTAGGGGGTACCACAGATACGCAGTATTTT
CASSLGGTTDTQYF
>TRBD1|TRBJ2-7|TRBV6-1|few
TGTGCCAGCAGAGAGCCGACAGGGCTTTCCTACGAGCAGTACTTC
CASREPTGLSYEQYF
>.|TRBJ2-5|TRBV20-1|many
TGCAGTGCTACGTGGGAGACCCAGTACTTC
CSATWETQYF
>.|TRBJ1-2|TRBV12-3/TRBV12-4|many
TGTGCCAGCAGTCCCGGGCGGGGAGTAGTTCACTATGGCTACACCTTC
CASSPGRGVVHYGYTF
>TRBD1|TRBJ2-5|TRBV5-1|many
TGCGCCAGCAGCCCCATGGGACAGGGTCAAGAGACCCAGTACTTC
CASSPMGQGQETQYF
>.|TRBJ1-6|TRBV3-1|many
TGTGCCAGCAGCCAAGTTCCGGGTAGACACTCACCCCTCCACTTT
CASSQVPGRHSPLHF
>.|TRBJ1-1|TRBV11-2|many
TGTGCCAGCAGCCGTCCTATACTGGACACTGAAGCTTTCTTT
CASSRPILDTEAFF
>TRBD2|TRBJ2-5|TRBV7-2|many
TGTGCCAGCAGCCCCGGCGGGGGGGGACAAGAGACCCAGTACTTC
CASSPGGGGQETQYF
>TRBD2|TRBJ2-5|TRBV24-1|many
TGTGCCACCAGTGACCCGGGAGGGGGAGAGACCCAGTACTTC
CATSDPGGGETQYF
>.|TRBJ1-6|TRBV15|.
TGTGCCACCAGCAGAGGGACAGTTCGGGCTTCACCCCTCCACTTT
CATSRGTVRASPLHF
>TRBD2|TRBJ2-3|TRBV7-9|few
TGTGCCAGCATTCCTAACACCGCCGGACTAGCGGACACAGATACGCAGTATTTT
CASIPNTAGLADTDTQYF
>.|TRBJ1-3|TRBV20-1|few
TGCAGTGCTAAGGGGGGCCGACTAACGAGCTCTGGAAACACCATATATTTT
CSAKGGRLTSSGNTIYF
>.|TRBJ1-1|TRBV7-9|many
TGTGCCTCGACCCCGGTGGGGGACACTGAAGCTTTCTTT
CASTPVGDTEAFF
>.|TRBJ2-7|TRBV24-1|many
TGTGCCACCAGCCCCGGACTGTCGGGGGATTGGTCCTACGAGCAGTACTTC
CATSPGLSGDWSYEQYF
>TRBD1|TRBJ2-7|TRBV7-9|many
TGTGCCAGCAGCGGACCGGGACAGCGACCGGGTGAGCAGTACTTC
CASSGPGQRPGEQYF
>TRBD1|TRBJ1-1|TRBV29-1|many
TGCAGCGTCGCAGGGGGGTTGGAAGCTTTCTTT
CSVAGGLEAFF
>TRBD2|TRBJ2-1|TRBV7-6|many
TGTGCCAGCAGCCGGGGACTAGCGCGTAACAATGAGCAGTTCTTC
CASSRGLARNNEQFF
>TRBD1|TRBJ2-5|TRBV11-2|many
TGTGCCAGCAGCCATTTGACAGGGGGTGGAGAGACCCAGTACTTC
CASSHLTGGGETQYF
>.|TRBJ2-7|TRBV14|many
TGTGCCAGCAGGAACTCCGGGACAAACTACGAGCAGTACTTC
CASRNSGTNYEQYF
>TRBD1|TRBJ1-5|TRBV20-1|medium-sized
TGCAGTGCTAGAGTTGGACAGGGGAATCCGCCCCAGCATTTT
CSARVGQGNPPQHF
>TRBD2|TRBJ2-4|TRBV7-2|many
TGTGCCAGCAGCTTAGGAGTCAGCGGGGTCCAGGGAAACATTCAGTACTTC
CASSLGVSGVQGNIQYF
>TRBD1|TRBJ2-7|TRBV5-5|many
TGTGCCAGCAGCCCCCGGACAGGTCCCTACGAGCAGTACTTC
CASSPRTGPYEQYF
>TRBD1|TRBJ1-5|TRBV20-1|.
TGCAGTGCTCCGGGACAGGCCCATAGCAATCAGCCCCAGCATTTT
CSAPGQAHSNQPQHF
>.|TRBJ1-1|TRBV7-9|many
TGTGCCAGCAGCTTATCCGAAGCTTTCTTT
CASSLSEAFF
>.|TRBJ2-7|TRBV12-3/TRBV12-4|many
TGTGCCAGCAGTGAGGCGGGACAGCTTTCCTACGAGCAGTACTTC
CASSEAGQLSYEQYF
>TRBD2|TRBJ2-4|TRBV28|.
TGTGCCAGCAGTAACGGACTAGCGGGGGGGCCTGGCATTCAGTACTTC
CASSNGLAGGPGIQYF
>.|TRBJ1-1|TRBV5-1|many
TGCGCCAGCAGTACCTCGGGGGGGAACACTGAAGCTTTCTTT
CASSTSGGNTEAFF
>.|TRBJ2-2|TRBV3-1|.
TGTGCCAGCAGCCAGGAGGGGACACCTCGGGAGCTGTTTTTT
CASSQEGTPRELFF
>.|TRBJ1-4|TRBV7-9|many
TGTGCCAGCAGACTTACCCTCGGGGGTACTAATGAAAAACTGTTTTTT
CASRLTLGGTNEKLFF
>.|TRBJ2-7|TRBV10-1|many
TGCGCCAGCGCTAGGGATTCGGCTGCCTACGAGCAGTACTTC
CASARDSAAYEQYF
>.|TRBJ2-1|TRBV5-1|many
TGCGCCAGCAGCTTGGATGTGGGCTCCTACAATGAGCAGTTCTTC
CASSLDVGSYNEQFF
>.|TRBJ2-1|TRBV28|many
TGTGCCAGCAGTTCCGGGAAGGGGTACAATGAGCAGTTCTTC
CASSSGKGYNEQFF
>.|TRBJ2-7|TRBV5-1|many
TGCGCCAGCAGCTTGAGTCAGGGGACCTACGAGCAGTACTTC
CASSLSQGTYEQYF
>.|TRBJ2-3|TRBV9|many
TGTGCCAGCAGCGTAAAGGAGGGGGCTCTCTCCACAGATACGCAGTATTTT
CASSVKEGALSTDTQYF